This T cell receptor (beta chain) was identified in a study of blood T cell repertoires in COVID-19. For the study at large: The samples span acute and convalescent COVID-19 from the United States, Italy and Spain.

The method was immunoSEQ multiplex PCR; TCRdb's version includes in-frame clones alone and lacks a portion of them. The table includes around 20,000 clones, 90% detected once. Germline V CDR1 and CDR2: SGDLS, YYNGEE. Trimming left V 3 bases short and J 5 bases short, with 17 bases between. The CDR3 is 16 residues long. The sample was peripheral blood. The receptor was derived from a man in his 70s with acute or convalescent COVID-19. This chain connects TRBV9 to TRBJ2-2; D may be TRBD1 (6 bases). This CDR3 reads CASSANKLRGTGELFF. CDR3 coding DNA: TGTGCCAGCAGCGCTAACAAACTCAGGGGTACCGGGGAGCTGTTTTTT.